Shown below are 21 T cell receptor beta chains from a single sample sequenced in a study of pediatric ulcerative colitis. Sequenced by immunoSEQ multiplex PCR; TCRdb stores in-frame clones only, minus some. This sample has 60,000 or so clones, with more than 60% found just once. The sample taken for sequencing was blood. These receptors were taken from a boy younger than 18 with moderate ulcerative colitis.

Only a few counts were recorded for this clone. The chain links TRBV7-9 to TRBJ1-2; no firm D call. The germline CDR1 and CDR2 sequences are SEHNR and FQNEAQ (reference sequence). This CDR3 region has 14 residues. Trimming left V 4 bases short and J 8 bases short, with 17 bases between. The CDR3 protein is CASSSGIELGGYTF. As DNA, the CDR3 is TGTGCCAGCAGCTCGGGGATTGAGTTGGGGGGCTACACCTTC. Variable domain in full (rest from reference TRBV7-9 and TRBJ1-2): DTGVSQNPRHKITKRGQNVTFRCDPISEHNRLYWYRQTLGQGPEFLTYFQNEAQLEKSRLLSDRFSAERPKGSFSTLEIQRTEQGDSAMYLCASSSGIELGGYTFGSGTRLTVV.

V is TRBV25-1 and J is TRBJ1-4; D gene unclear. Germline lookup yields CDR1 MGHDK and CDR2 SYGVNS. Trimming took off 5 bases at V and 8 bases at J, with 24 bases between the two ends. This CDR3 comprises 17 residues. The CDR3 reads CASSLLTEGLGREKLFF. DNA for the CDR3: TGTGCCAGCAGTCTTCTAACAGAAGGACTCGGCAGGGAAAAACTGTTTTTT.

The V gene is TRBV2, the J gene TRBJ2-7; D gene unclear. CDR1 and CDR2 (germline): SNHLY, FYNNEI. Trimming stripped 6 bases from V and 4 bases from J, with 10 bases between. This CDR3 comprises 12 residues. The CDR3 spells CASRTRDYEQYF. DNA for the CDR3: TGTGCCAGCAGGACCAGAGATTACGAGCAGTACTTC.

The chain combines TRBV5-1 with TRBJ2-7; weak D call: TRBD2 (6 bases). The CDR3 length is 14 residues. V was clipped by 2 bases and J by 7 bases, with 16 bases between them. The V gene's germline CDR1 is SGHRS and CDR2 YFSETQ. Written as DNA, the CDR3 is TGCGCCAGCAGCTTAAATAGCGGTCCAGGGGAGCAGTACTTC. Amino acids: CASSLNSGPGEQYF.

Only a few counts were recorded for this clone. The chain recombines TRBV18 with TRBJ1-5; D gene unclear. There are 13 residues in the CDR3. Between the trimmed V and J ends, which lost 2 bases and 5 bases, there was a span of 7 bases. CDR1 is KGHSH, CDR2 LQKENI, per germline. The CDR3 here is CASSPSGYQPQHF. CDR3 nucleotide sequence: TGTGCCAGCTCACCATCCGGTTATCAGCCCCAGCATTTT.

The gene calls are TRBV6-5 and TRBJ1-2; possible D gene TRBD1, 6 bases. The CDR3 extends over 13 amino acids. V lost 2 bases, J lost 6 bases, and 10 bases lay in between. Germline CDR1 is MNHEY and CDR2 is SVGAGI. The CDR3 nucleotides read TGTGCCAGCAGTTACATGGCAGGGGATGGCTACACCTTC. It is translated as CASSYMAGDGYTF.

The sample holds one count of this clone. The chain has TRBV18 and TRBJ1-2; 7 bases map to TRBD1. The germline CDR1 and CDR2 sequences are KGHSH and LQKENI. The CDR3 loop spans 15 amino acids. Trimming removed 0 bases from V and 4 bases from J; junction bases left unmatched: 5. The CDR3 loop is CASSPPTGKPYGYTF. DNA for the CDR3: TGTGCCAGCTCACCACCGACAGGGAAGCCCTATGGCTACACCTTC.

J is TRBJ1-2 and V is TRBV7-9; weak D call: TRBD1 (5 bases). The CDR3 consists of 12 residues. The V end was cut by 3 bases, the J end by 8 bases, with 10 bases between. Germline CDR1 is SEHNR and CDR2 is FQNEAQ (reference sequence). CDR3 amino acids: CASSFQGMGYTF. The CDR3 coding sequence is TGTGCCAGCAGCTTCCAGGGTATGGGCTACACCTTC.

The chain joins TRBV5-1 to TRBJ2-1; D may be TRBD1 (6 bases). Deletions cut 4 bases from V and 1 base from J, with 18 bases between. The CDR3 sequence is 17 residues long. Germline lookup yields CDR1 SGHRS and CDR2 YFSETQ. In DNA, the CDR3 is TGCGCCAGCAGCCCAGCGCCCGAGGGGGTTTCCTACAATGAGCAGTTCTTC. Encoded protein: CASSPAPEGVSYNEQFF.

V usage is TRBV10-3 and J usage is TRBJ2-6; 8 nucleotides align to TRBD1. This CDR3 comprises 19 residues. Germline trimming cut 0 bases from V and 3 bases from J; bases unmatched to any gene: 10. The germline gives CDR1 ENHRY, CDR2 SYGVKD. CDR3 in DNA: TGTGCCATCAGTGAGTCGGGCAGGGGGCGCGTATATGGGGCCAACGTCCTGACTTTC. Translated, it gives CAISESGRGRVYGANVLTF.

CDR3 sequence (DNA): TGTGCCAGTAGTATGTCGGCCGGTAATCAGCCCCAGCATTTT. As protein: CASSMSAGNQPQHF. V and J are TRBV19 and TRBJ1-5; D ambiguous. Per germline, CDR1 LNHDA and CDR2 SQIVND (reference sequence). The CDR3 has 14 residues. V lost 3 bases and J lost 4, with 10 bases in between.

This chain links TRBV10-3 with TRBJ2-7, with 8 bases identical to TRBD1. Trimming removed 7 bases from V and 2 bases from J; junction bases left unmatched: 7. The CDR3 length is 14 residues. Germline CDR1 is ENHRY and CDR2 is SYGVKD. Here the CDR3 reads CAINGQGGPYEQYF. Written as DNA, the CDR3 is TGTGCCATCAACGGACAGGGAGGCCCCTACGAGCAGTACTTC.

The V and J genes are TRBV2 and TRBJ2-7, with TRBD1 matching over 10 bases. CDR1 SNHLY and CDR2 FYNNEI come from the germline V gene. This CDR3 has 16 amino acids. The trim removed 6 bases at V and 3 bases at J, leaving 11 bases unmatched. The CDR3 spells CASRRTRQGAYYEQYF. The DNA for the CDR3 is TGTGCCAGCAGGAGAACCAGACAGGGGGCTTACTACGAGCAGTACTTC.

V usage is TRBV12-5 and J usage is TRBJ1-2, with D uncertain. Germline values: CDR1 LGHNT, CDR2 FRNRAP. The CDR3 consists of 18 residues. Trimming cost V 0 bases and J 6 bases, with 23 bases left between them. The CDR3 DNA sequence: TGTGCTAGTGGTTTGGTACTAGGAACAGAGGGTGTATTGAATGGCTACACCTTC. Amino acid sequence: CASGLVLGTEGVLNGYTF.

The chain couples TRBV28 to TRBJ2-7, with D perhaps matching TRBD2 (7 bases). The germline CDR1 and CDR2 sequences are MDHEN and SYDVKM. V was clipped by 5 bases and J by 11 bases, with 13 bases between them. This CDR3 comprises 11 residues. DNA for the CDR3: TGTGCCAGCAGTGTAACAGGGACTAAGTACTTC. The encoded protein is CASSVTGTKYF.

V gene TRBV11-2 combines with J gene TRBJ1-5; weak D call: TRBD1 (5 bases). V was clipped by 5 bases and J by 5 bases, with 13 bases between them. Germline-derived CDR1 and CDR2 are SGHAT and FQNNGV. The CDR3 is made up of 14 amino acids. The chain's CDR3 is CASSRGGFDQPQHF. The CDR3 DNA reads as TGTGCCAGCAGCCGGGGGGGTTTCGATCAGCCCCAGCATTTT.

This rearrangement joins TRBV6-4 to TRBJ1-2; TRBD1 matches 9 bases. This CDR3 comprises 18 residues. CDR1 and CDR2 from the germline V gene are MRHNA and SNTAGT. V lost 6 bases, J lost 7 bases, and 21 bases stayed unmatched. The CDR3 loop reads CASRPTYAHGDREGGYTF. The CDR3 DNA follows: TGTGCCAGCAGACCGACTTATGCCCATGGGGACAGGGAAGGTGGCTACACCTTC.

This clone was counted between two and nine times. The gene calls are TRBV5-6 and TRBJ1-2; maybe TRBD1 (6 bases). The V end was cut by 4 bases, the J end by 6 bases, with 13 bases between. Germline loops: CDR1 SGHDT, CDR2 YYEEEE. The CDR3 sequence is 13 residues long. As DNA, the CDR3 is TGTGCCAGCAGCCCCACAGGGATCCATGGCTACACCTTC. Translated: CASSPTGIHGYTF.

This clone was counted a few times. The chain joins TRBV5-1 to TRBJ2-3; 9 bases are shared with TRBD1. This CDR3 has 16 amino acids. Trimming took 3 bases from V and 0 from J; bases not matched to a gene: 5. Germline CDR1 is SGHRS and CDR2 is YFSETQ. In nucleotides, the CDR3 is TGCGCCAGCAGCTCCTGGACAGGGGCAAGCACAGATACGCAGTATTTT. Its protein product is CASSSWTGASTDTQYF. Full variable domain (rest looked up from reference TRBV5-1 and TRBJ2-3): KAGVTQTPRYLIKTRGQQVTLSCSPISGHRSVSWYQQTPGQGLQFLFEYFSETQRNKGNFPGRFSGRQFSNSRSEMNVSTLELGDSALYLCASSSWTGASTDTQYFGPGTRLTVL.

This chain uses TRBV5-4 with TRBJ2-5, with 10 bases identical to TRBD2. Germline V gene lookup returns CDR1 SGHNT and CDR2 YYREEE (reference sequence). This CDR3 is 13 amino acids long. The CDR3 DNA sequence: TGTGAGAGCGGGGGGGCTAATGAGGAGACCCAGTACTTC. It is translated as CESGGANEETQYF.

The V call is TRBV7-2, the J call TRBJ2-1, with D uncertain. V was pared by 5 bases and J by 5 bases, with 13 bases between. The CDR3 covers 14 residues. Germline V lookup: CDR1 SGHTA, CDR2 FQGNSA. The CDR3 region is CASSPRLGNNEQFF. The CDR3, as DNA: TGTGCCAGCAGCCCCAGACTGGGAAACAATGAGCAGTTCTTC.